This entry features one TCR beta chain sequence. The antigen is undetermined. The sample comes from a study of response to subunit inactivated influenza vaccine. Findings and caveats of the study: After each seasonal influenza vaccination, few new T cells are recruited, the authors suggested.

TCRdb fed the RT-PCR reads into MiXCR, producing one record per CDR3 protein. The sample includes around 190,000 distinct CDR3 sequences, nearly 9.5% seen only once; the top ten take about a tenth. The material sequenced was non-naive T cells sorted from PBMCs, taken on the day of vaccination. The sequence came from a man aged 45 to 65 who received an inactivated influenza vaccine.

The CDR3 protein is CASSFDGGGSGNTIYF. CDR3 DNA: TGTGCCAGCAGTTTCGATGGGGGCGGCTCTGGAAACACCATATATTTT. The V call is TRBV12-3 or TRBV12-4, the J call TRBJ1-3, with D possibly being TRBD1 (6 bases). The V end was cut by 3 bases, the J end by 0 bases, with 12 bases between. CDR3 length equals 16 residues.